A single sample is the source of the 9 T cell receptor beta chains below, sequenced in a study of beta chain features in type 1 diabetes. Since all of the isolated RNA was reverse transcribed, expressed TCRB transcripts were what got sequenced. TCRdb's copy holds only in-frame clones and misses some; the assay was immunoSEQ multiplex PCR. The table records under 900,000 clones, about 17% of them present only once. Sequenced sample: naive CD4+ T cells from blood. Receptors were obtained from a young woman in good health.

This clone showed up just a few times. CDR3 sequence reads: CASSSWDYFNEQFF. The CDR3 coding sequence is TGTGCCAGCAGCTCTTGGGACTACTTCAATGAGCAGTTCTTC. The chain is built from TRBV7-9 and TRBJ2-1; TRBD2 matches 7 bases. Germline V lookup: CDR1 SEHNR, CDR2 FQNEAQ (reference sequence). The CDR3 loop spans 14 amino acids. The V segment lost 4 bases and the J segment 6 bases; nucleotides outside the gene matches: 6.

This rearrangement joins TRBV11-2 to TRBJ2-2; 14 bases fit TRBD2. From germline, CDR1 is SGHAT and CDR2 FQNNGV. V trimming: 2 bases; J trimming: 1 base; junction bases outside the gene matches: 3. The CDR3 is 18 residues long. This CDR3 reads CASSLRLAGGRNTGELFF. For the CDR3, the DNA is TGTGCCAGCAGCTTAAGACTAGCGGGAGGGAGGAACACCGGGGAGCTGTTTTTT. The full variable domain, rest sourced from reference TRBV11-2 and TRBJ2-2, is EAGVAQSPRYKIIEKRQSVAFWCNPISGHATLYWYQQILGQGPKLLIQFQNNGVVDDSQLPKDRFSAERLKGVDSTLKIQPAKLEDSAVYLCASSLRLAGGRNTGELFFGEGSRLTVL.

This sequence joins TRBV18 and TRBJ1-2; the match to TRBD1 covers 8 bases. Germline V gene sequence: CDR1 KGHSH, CDR2 LQKENI. The CDR3 has 14 residues. Trimming took 3 bases from V and 2 from J; bases not matched to a gene: 2. DNA of the CDR3: TGTGCCAGCTCACCGGACAGGGAGAACTATGGCTACACCTTC. Its protein product is CASSPDRENYGYTF.

The chain recombines TRBV5-1 with TRBJ2-3, with D possibly being TRBD1 or TRBD2 (5 bases each). The CDR3 covers 16 residues. Germline V gives CDR1 SGHRS, CDR2 YFSETQ. V lost 2 bases to trimming and J lost 0 bases, with 13 bases between them. CDR3 loop: CASSFLRGPSTDTQYF. The CDR3 bases are TGCGCCAGCAGCTTCCTACGGGGACCCAGCACAGATACGCAGTATTTT.

This clone has just a few counts. The gene calls are TRBV27 and TRBJ2-2; D is uncertain. Germline values: CDR1 MNHEY, CDR2 SMNVEV (reference sequence). Deletions cut 0 bases from V and 4 bases from J, with 15 bases between. The length of the CDR3 is 17 residues. Here the CDR3 reads CASSLSIDGRTTGELFF. CDR3 nucleotide sequence: TGTGCCAGCAGTTTATCCATCGATGGCAGGACCACCGGGGAGCTGTTTTTT.

V is TRBV5-4 and J is TRBJ2-3, with D possibly TRBD2 on 6 matching bases. Germline assignment: CDR1 SGHNT and CDR2 YYREEE (reference sequence). The CDR3 spans 17 residues. With 0 bases removed from V and 0 bases from J, the gap between germline ends came to 14 bases. CDR3 DNA sequence: TGTGCCAGCAGCTTGGCCAGCGGGCTGTCTAGCACAGATACGCAGTATTTT. Amino acids: CASSLASGLSSTDTQYF.

V gene TRBV29-1 combines with J gene TRBJ2-3; D is undetermined. V was cut by 3 bases and J by 0 bases, with 7 bases left in between. This CDR3 has 13 amino acids. Germline V lookup: CDR1 SQVTM, CDR2 ANQGSEA. The DNA of the CDR3 is TGCAGCGTTGACGCGGCTAGCACAGATACGCAGTATTTT. This gives the protein CSVDAASTDTQYF.

In this sample, this clone turned up a few times. The V call is TRBV5-1, the J call TRBJ1-4; 11 bases map to TRBD1. CDR1 is SGHRS and CDR2 is YFSETQ in the germline V gene. The V gene end was trimmed by 4 bases and the J gene end by 7 bases; junction bases not matched to a gene: 3. The CDR3 spans 14 residues. The CDR3: CASSTGTGGEKLFF. The CDR3 DNA reads as TGCGCCAGCAGCACCGGGACAGGGGGTGAAAAACTGTTTTTT.

This clone has a handful of counts. The chain couples TRBV28 to TRBJ1-2; no clear D. Germline lookup yields CDR1 MDHEN and CDR2 SYDVKM. The CDR3 contains 16 residues. Trimming stripped 5 bases from V and 0 bases from J, with 16 bases between. In DNA form, the CDR3 reads TGTGCCAGCAGTCCCGCAGCGGGTTTAGCTAACTATGGCTACACCTTC. Amino acid sequence: CASSPAAGLANYGYTF.